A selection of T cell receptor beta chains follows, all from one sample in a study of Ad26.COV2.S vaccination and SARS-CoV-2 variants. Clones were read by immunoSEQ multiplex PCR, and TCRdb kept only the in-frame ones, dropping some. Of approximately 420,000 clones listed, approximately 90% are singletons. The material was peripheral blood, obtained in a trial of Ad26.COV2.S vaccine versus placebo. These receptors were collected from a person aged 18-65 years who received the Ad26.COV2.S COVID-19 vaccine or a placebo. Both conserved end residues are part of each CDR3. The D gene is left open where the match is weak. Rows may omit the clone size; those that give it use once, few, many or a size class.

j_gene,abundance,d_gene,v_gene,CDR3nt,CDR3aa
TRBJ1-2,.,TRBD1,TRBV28,TGTGCCAGCAACCCTGGGACAGGGGCCTATGGCTACACCTTC,CASNPGTGAYGYTF
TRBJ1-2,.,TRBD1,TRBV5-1,TGCGCCAGCAGCTCCTCTCTCACCGGGACAGGGGGCTATGGCTACACCTTC,CASSSSLTGTGGYGYTF
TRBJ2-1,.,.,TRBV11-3,TGTGCCAGCAGCTCGGGGGTGGGTGAGCAGTTCTTC,CASSSGVGEQFF
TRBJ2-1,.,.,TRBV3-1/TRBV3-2,TGTGCCAGCAGCCCCGGCGGGCTGGTCGATGAGCAGTTCTTC,CASSPGGLVDEQFF
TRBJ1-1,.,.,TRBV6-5,TGTGCCAGCAGGCAACAGGACCTGAACACTGAAGCTTTCTTT,CASRQQDLNTEAFF
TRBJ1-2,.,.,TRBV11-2,TGTGCCAGCAGGGGGTGGGCAGCCGGCTATGGCTACACCTTC,CASRGWAAGYGYTF
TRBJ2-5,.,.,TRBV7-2,TGTGCCAGCAGCTTAACCCCGGTCGCGACCCAGTACTTC,CASSLTPVATQYF
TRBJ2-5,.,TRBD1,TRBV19,TGTGCCAGTAGTGGGACAGGGGGCTTGGAGACCCAGTACTTC,CASSGTGGLETQYF
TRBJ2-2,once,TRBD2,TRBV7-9,TGTGCCAGCAGCTCACTAGCGGATAACACCGGGGAGCTGTTTTTT,CASSSLADNTGELFF
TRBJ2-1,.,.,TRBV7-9,TGTGCCAGTTCTCCCAGCTCCTACAATGAGCAGTTCTTC,CASSPSSYNEQFF
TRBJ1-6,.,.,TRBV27,TGTGCCAGCAGGGGACTTGGGAATTCACCCCTCCACTTT,CASRGLGNSPLHF
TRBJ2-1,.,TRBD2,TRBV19,TGTGCCAGTAGTATTGGGCGGGGGGCTGCCTACAATGAGCAGTTCTTC,CASSIGRGAAYNEQFF
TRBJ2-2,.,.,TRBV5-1,TGCGCCAGCGCCTCGGGGGACCCCGGGGAGCTGTTTTTT,CASASGDPGELFF
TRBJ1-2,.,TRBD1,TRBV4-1,TGCGCCAGCAGCCAAGGCCGGGACAGGGGTTCGGGCTACACCTTC,CASSQGRDRGSGYTF